This T cell receptor beta chain is drawn from a study of early T cells in non-severe SARS-CoV-2 infection. A few counts support this clonotype. One entry per CDR3 protein results from TCRdb running MiXCR on the 5' RACE reads. The data hold tens of thousands of distinct CDR3 sequences, with around a tenth observed a single time. Trimming stripped 5 bases from V and 5 bases from J, with 16 bases between. The CDR3 is 15 residues long. The chain couples TRBV12-3 or TRBV12-4 to TRBJ2-1; possibly TRBD1 or TRBD2 for D (7 bases each). The receptor was isolated from an adult who was a healthcare worker with PCR-confirmed SARS-CoV-2 infection or an uninfected control (not recorded which). The sample consisted of whole blood, taken at baseline. The CDR3 region is CASSPRGGRDNEQFF. The DNA for the CDR3 is TGTGCCAGCAGTCCCAGGGGGGGCAGGGACAATGAGCAGTTCTTC.